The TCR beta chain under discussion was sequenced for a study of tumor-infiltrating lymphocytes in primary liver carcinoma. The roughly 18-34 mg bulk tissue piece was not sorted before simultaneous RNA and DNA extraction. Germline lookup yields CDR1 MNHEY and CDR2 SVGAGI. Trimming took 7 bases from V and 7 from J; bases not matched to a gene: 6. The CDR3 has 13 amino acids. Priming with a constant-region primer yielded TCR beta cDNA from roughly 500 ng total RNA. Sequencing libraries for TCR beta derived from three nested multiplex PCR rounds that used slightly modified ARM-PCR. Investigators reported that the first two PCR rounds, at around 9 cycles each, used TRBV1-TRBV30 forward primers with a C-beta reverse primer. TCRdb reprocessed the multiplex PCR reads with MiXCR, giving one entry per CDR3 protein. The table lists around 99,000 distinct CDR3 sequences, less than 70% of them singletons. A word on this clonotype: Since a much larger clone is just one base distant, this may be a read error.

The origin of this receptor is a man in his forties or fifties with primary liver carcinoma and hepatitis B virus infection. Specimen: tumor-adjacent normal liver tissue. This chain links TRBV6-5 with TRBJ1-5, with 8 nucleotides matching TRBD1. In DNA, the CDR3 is TGTGCCAGCAAGACAGGGGCCGGACAGCCCCAGCATTTT. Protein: CASKTGAGQPQHF.